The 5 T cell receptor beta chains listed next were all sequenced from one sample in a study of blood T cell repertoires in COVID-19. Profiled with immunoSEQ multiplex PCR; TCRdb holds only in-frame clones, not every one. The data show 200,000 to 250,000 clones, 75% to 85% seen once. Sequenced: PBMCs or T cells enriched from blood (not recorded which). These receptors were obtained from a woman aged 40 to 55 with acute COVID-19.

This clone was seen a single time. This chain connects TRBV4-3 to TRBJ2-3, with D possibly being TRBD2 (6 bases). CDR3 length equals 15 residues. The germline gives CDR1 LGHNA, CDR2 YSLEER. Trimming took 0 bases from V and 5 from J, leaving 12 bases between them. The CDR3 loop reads CASSQEVLTRDTQYF. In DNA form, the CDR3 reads TGCGCCAGCAGCCAAGAGGTTTTGACTAGAGATACGCAGTATTTT.

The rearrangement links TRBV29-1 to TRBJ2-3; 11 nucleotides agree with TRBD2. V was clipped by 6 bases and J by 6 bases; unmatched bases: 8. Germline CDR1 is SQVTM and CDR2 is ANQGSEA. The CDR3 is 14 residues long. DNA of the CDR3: TGCAGCGTGGGGACTAGCGGCAAGAGTGATACGCAGTATTTT. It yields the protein CSVGTSGKSDTQYF.

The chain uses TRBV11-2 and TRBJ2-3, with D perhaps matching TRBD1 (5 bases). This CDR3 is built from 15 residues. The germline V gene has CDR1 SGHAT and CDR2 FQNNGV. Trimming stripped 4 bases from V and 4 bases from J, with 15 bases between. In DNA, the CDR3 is TGTGCCAGCAGCTCAGGGCCCTTCGGGTCAGATACGCAGTATTTT. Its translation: CASSSGPFGSDTQYF.

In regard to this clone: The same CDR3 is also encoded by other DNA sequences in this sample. For the CDR3, the DNA is TGTGCCAGCAGCTCGGACAGCAGCAATCAGCCCCAGCATTTT. Protein product: CASSSDSSNQPQHF. V and J are TRBV7-9 and TRBJ1-5, with D perhaps matching TRBD1 (6 bases). The V end was cut by 4 bases, the J end by 1 base, with 8 bases between. Germline values: CDR1 SEHNR, CDR2 FQNEAQ (reference sequence). The CDR3 consists of 14 residues.

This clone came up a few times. The CDR3: CASSLNPTGGHEQYF. CDR3 coding DNA: TGTGCCAGCAGCTTAAATCCCACGGGAGGTCACGAGCAGTACTTC. The J gene is TRBJ2-7, the V gene TRBV7-3; 7 bases match TRBD2. CDR3 size: 15 residues. Germline-derived CDR1 and CDR2 are SGHTA and FQGTGA. V dropped 1 base and J dropped 5; count of bases not matched to a gene: 8.